The 14 T cell receptor beta chains given below trace back to one sample, sequenced in a study of shared clonotypes between healthy human individuals. Only CD45RO-negative cells positively selected for CCR7 counted as naive CD8 cells, so terminally differentiated effector memory CD45RA+ cells were excluded. Assay used: immunoSEQ multiplex PCR; TCRdb lists only in-frame clones, some missing. This sample has 500,000 to 700,000 clones, with 90% to 95% found just once. Sequencing input: naive CD8+ T cells sorted from blood. The receptor set was obtained from a woman aged 30 to 39 in good health.

This chain joins TRBV2 and TRBJ2-1; the D is unclear. Per germline, CDR1 SNHLY and CDR2 FYNNEI. V was cut by 4 bases and J by 2 bases, with 9 bases left in between. This CDR3 has 14 amino acids. The CDR3 region has the DNA TGTGCCAGCAGTGGAAGGGAACCCTACAATGAGCAGTTCTTC. This encodes CASSGREPYNEQFF.

As regards this clone: The same CDR3 can be traced to other DNA sequences in this sample. The rearrangement uses TRBV27 and TRBJ2-5; 9 bases line up with TRBD2. Germline V gene lookup returns CDR1 MNHEY and CDR2 SMNVEV (reference sequence). The length of the CDR3 is 15 residues. After removal of 1 base from V and 4 bases from J, the junction contained 4 bases not matched to a gene. DNA for the CDR3: TGTGCCAGCAGTTTATTGGCGGGAGGGCGAGAGACCCAGTACTTC. This codes for CASSLLAGGRETQYF.

The chain couples TRBV27 to TRBJ2-7; D is perhaps TRBD1 or TRBD2 (5 bases each). The V gene lost 3 bases and the J gene lost 1 base, with 10 bases spanning the gap. Per germline, CDR1 MNHEY and CDR2 SMNVEV (reference sequence). This CDR3 is built from 14 residues. The DNA for the CDR3 is TGTGCCAGCAGTTTTGGTGAGGGGTCCTACGAGCAGTACTTC. Protein sequence: CASSFGEGSYEQYF.

On this clone itself: Different DNA sequences within this sample yield the same CDR3. The chain links TRBV27 to TRBJ2-1; D might be TRBD2 (6 bases). The germline gives CDR1 MNHEY, CDR2 SMNVEV (reference sequence). The CDR3 runs 12 residues. The ends were cut back, 3 bases at V and 9 bases at J, with 9 bases in the middle. CDR3 bases: TGTGCCAGCAGTTTTGGAGGGAGTGAGCAGTTCTTC. Translating gives CASSFGGSEQFF.

This chain joins TRBV7-9 and TRBJ1-2, with D maybe TRBD1 (5 bases). V was trimmed by 5 bases and J by 2 bases, leaving 15 bases between them. The CDR3 runs 15 residues. Germline V CDR1 and CDR2: SEHNR, FQNEAQ (reference sequence). CDR3 DNA: TGTGCCAGCAGCCCCCGGGGGGAGGGAAACTATGGCTACACCTTC. Protein sequence: CASSPRGEGNYGYTF.

The chain combines TRBV9 with TRBJ2-7; D perhaps matches TRBD2 (6 bases). V was trimmed by 0 bases and J by 4 bases, leaving 14 bases between them. Germline loops: CDR1 SGDLS, CDR2 YYNGEE. CDR3 length equals 15 residues. The CDR3 DNA reads as TGTGCCAGCAGCGTAGGGGGGGACTCCATATACGAGCAGTACTTC. It translates to CASSVGGDSIYEQYF.

The V call is TRBV19, the J call TRBJ1-1, with D tentatively TRBD1 (5 bases). V lost 11 bases to trimming and J lost 3 bases, with 16 bases between them. This CDR3 has 13 residues. CDR1 is LNHDA, CDR2 SQIVND, per germline (reference sequence). CDR3: CAASIGADTEAFF. The CDR3 region has the DNA TGTGCCGCCTCGATTGGGGCGGACACTGAAGCTTTCTTT.

The rearrangement links TRBV27 to TRBJ1-5; TRBD1 is a possible D gene (6 bases). The V and J ends lost 3 bases and 4 bases respectively, with 13 bases between them. This CDR3 region has 15 residues. Germline V CDR1 and CDR2: MNHEY, SMNVEV (reference sequence). The CDR3 loop reads CASSFFGGENQPQHF. The CDR3 DNA reads TGTGCCAGCAGTTTTTTCGGGGGCGAAAATCAGCCCCAGCATTTT.

The chain couples TRBV7-9 to TRBJ2-4; 8 nucleotides agree with TRBD2. The trim removed 5 bases at V and 2 bases at J, leaving 5 bases unmatched. Germline V gene sequence: CDR1 SEHNR, CDR2 FQNEAQ (reference sequence). This CDR3 is built from 15 residues. CDR3 in DNA: TGTGCCAGCAGCGTTAGCGGGGAGACCAAAAACATTCAGTACTTC. Its protein is CASSVSGETKNIQYF.

The J gene is TRBJ2-7, the V gene TRBV19; tentatively, D is TRBD1 or TRBD2 (5 bases each). The CDR3 has 14 residues. Per the germline V gene, CDR1 is LNHDA and CDR2 is SQIVND (reference sequence). V lost 2 bases, J lost 2 bases, and 10 bases lay in between. For the CDR3, the DNA is TGTGCCAGTAGTATACTGGGGGAAGCCTACGAGCAGTACTTC. The encoded protein is CASSILGEAYEQYF.

The count of this clone is one. The chain carries TRBV5-1 and TRBJ2-3; 10 nucleotides agree with TRBD2. CDR1 is SGHRS, CDR2 YFSETQ, per germline. The CDR3 runs to 17 residues. After removal of 1 base from V and 3 bases from J, the junction contained 8 bases not matched to a gene. Here the CDR3 DNA reads TGCGCCAGCAGCTTGCGGGCTAGCGGGAGCGGTACAGATACGCAGTATTTT. It translates to CASSLRASGSGTDTQYF.

The CDR3 region has the DNA TGTGCCAGCAGTTACCAGGGCGAGGTCTCCTTGATCTACGAGCAGTACTTC. The encoded protein is CASSYQGEVSLIYEQYF. J is TRBJ2-7 and V is TRBV27, with TRBD1 as a possible D gene (5 bases). Trimming shortened V by 4 bases and J by 3 bases, and 22 bases separated the two germline ends. The germline CDR1 and CDR2 sequences are MNHEY and SMNVEV (reference sequence). The length of the CDR3 is 17 residues.

The chain combines TRBV2 with TRBJ2-7, with D perhaps matching TRBD1 (6 bases). CDR3 length equals 13 residues. V was trimmed by 6 bases and J by 7 bases, leaving 16 bases between them. Germline V gives CDR1 SNHLY, CDR2 FYNNEI. Here the CDR3 DNA reads TGTGCCAGCAGGGGGGCAGGGCTGAGGGAGCAGTACTTC. Its translation is CASRGAGLREQYF.

This chain connects TRBV7-9 to TRBJ2-5; 8 bases map to TRBD2. The J call is in doubt because the DNA end fits TRBJ2-7 better. This CDR3 comprises 13 residues. The germline V gene encodes CDR1 SEHNR and CDR2 FQNEAQ (reference sequence). The CDR3 DNA is TGTGCCAGCAGCTTAGTAGCGGGACCCGAGCAGTACTTC. Its translation is CASSLVAGPEQYF.